This section outlines one T cell receptor (beta chain) sequence together with its context. The data were taken from a study of blood T cell repertoires in COVID-19. Study-wide context: Material from acute and convalescent COVID-19 was sourced from the United States, Italy and Spain.

Original analysis: Scientists estimated how many nucleated cells there were by amplifying reference gene primers. Here immunoSEQ multiplex PCR was the method, and the copy in TCRdb shows in-frame clones only, minus some. V and J calls and clone size are copied from that table; D and trimming were computed from the DNA. The sample holds about 200,000 clones, roughly 87% seen once. V was pared by 4 bases and J by 3 bases, with 10 bases of the junction left unmatched. CDR3 size: 17 residues. Germline V lookup: CDR1 SGHNT, CDR2 YYREEE (reference sequence). The sequenced sample consisted of peripheral blood. The V gene is TRBV5-4, the J gene TRBJ1-1, with 12 bases matching TRBD1. The source is a man aged 60 to 75 with active or convalescent COVID-19. CDR3 sequence: CASSLIGTGGWYTEAFF. CDR3 nucleotides: TGTGCCAGCAGCCTTATCGGGACAGGGGGCTGGTACACTGAAGCTTTCTTT.